What follows are 21 T cell receptor beta chains derived from one specimen sequenced in a study of blood T cells in healthy people across ages. For the second PCR, which ran for about 6 to 11 cycles, a sample-barcoded 5' primer and a J-beta primer mix were used. TCRdb recomputed calls from the 5' RACE reads with MiXCR, one row per CDR3 protein. The sample has 550,000 to 600,000 distinct CDR3 sequences, less than 60% seen once. The sequencing input was blood. The receptor set was obtained from an older man in good health.

This clonotype came up a few times. V usage is TRBV7-3 and J usage is TRBJ2-3, with 9 bases fitting TRBD2. V dropped 2 bases and J dropped 5; count of bases not matched to a gene: 8. This CDR3 is built from 16 residues. Germline CDR1 SGHTA, CDR2 FQGTGA. CDR3 coding DNA: TGTGCCAGCAGCTTATTGGGCGGGGGGGCCGAAGATACGCAGTATTTT. Amino acid sequence: CASSLLGGGAEDTQYF.

The chain uses TRBV3-1 and TRBJ1-2, with D possibly being TRBD1 (5 bases). Looked up from germline, CDR1 is LGHDT and CDR2 is YNNKEL (reference sequence). With 3 bases removed from V and 7 bases from J, the gap between germline ends came to 9 bases. The CDR3 length is 12 residues. Here the CDR3 DNA reads TGTGCCAGCAGCCACAGGGAGGTTGGCTACACCTTC. Translated, it gives CASSHREVGYTF.

This clonotype was seen a handful of times. V gene TRBV24-1 combines with J gene TRBJ1-4; no clear D. This CDR3 comprises 16 residues. V was cut by 2 bases and J by 0 bases, with 9 bases left in between. The V gene's germline CDR1 is KGHDR and CDR2 SFDVKD. CDR3 residues: CATSDSDTTTNEKLFF. DNA for the CDR3: TGTGCCACCAGTGATTCAGACACCACAACTAATGAAAAACTGTTTTTT.

This clonotype has more than one count but fewer than ten. In DNA form, the CDR3 reads TGTGCCAGCCAACCAACCGGGGAGGGGAATGAGCAGTTCTTC. Amino acid sequence: CASQPTGEGNEQFF. The V and J genes are TRBV2 and TRBJ2-1, with TRBD2 identical over 7 bases. Germline CDR1 is SNHLY and CDR2 is FYNNEI. CDR3 length: 14 residues. The V segment lost 8 bases and the J segment 7 bases; nucleotides outside the gene matches: 11.

This clonotype came up once. This chain joins TRBV20-1 and TRBJ2-1; D tentatively reads TRBD1 or TRBD2 (6 bases each). The better agreement between TRBJ2-7 and the DNA end casts doubt on the J call. The CDR3 is made up of 13 amino acids. CDR1 is DFQATT, CDR2 SNEGSKA, per germline (reference sequence). The CDR3 bases are TGCAGTGCTAGAGGGGGGGACACCGACGAGCAGTACTTC. Amino acid sequence: CSARGGDTDEQYF.

A few counts support this clonotype. The rearrangement joins TRBV7-2 to TRBJ2-7; no clear D. Trimming left V 5 bases short and J 3 bases short, with 14 bases between. The CDR3 extends over 14 amino acids. Germline CDR1 reads SGHTA; CDR2 reads FQGNSA. Here the CDR3 DNA reads TGTGCCAGCAGCCCCATAAGGGCTTTCTACGAGCAGTACTTC. This sequence encodes CASSPIRAFYEQYF.

Only a few counts were recorded for this clonotype. This sequence joins TRBV25-1 and TRBJ2-7, with a weak D call TRBD2 (5 bases). The J call may be faulty, since TRBJ2-5 better matches the DNA end. The CDR3 is 12 amino acids. Germline values: CDR1 MGHDK, CDR2 SYGVNS. In DNA form, the CDR3 reads TGTGCCAGCAGCAAGAGGGAGGAGACCCAGTACTTC. Its protein is CASSKREETQYF.

The gene calls are TRBV9 and TRBJ1-1, with no clear D. Germline V lookup: CDR1 SGDLS, CDR2 YYNGEE. Trimming left V 0 bases short and J 1 base short, with 10 bases between. CDR3 length: 15 amino acids. CDR3 sequence: CASSVEMVANTEAFF. In DNA form, the CDR3 reads TGTGCCAGCAGCGTAGAAATGGTGGCGAACACTGAAGCTTTCTTT.

This clonotype has only one observation. Possible read error: a much larger clone is one base away. The chain links TRBV7-9 to TRBJ2-5; a weak D match, TRBD1 (6 bases). Germline loops: CDR1 SEHNR, CDR2 FQNEAQ (reference sequence). The CDR3 length is 16 residues. Trimming took off 1 base at V and 11 bases at J, with 23 bases between the two ends. The chain's CDR3 is CASSLEQGDSYNEQYF. The CDR3 region has the DNA TGTGCCAGCAGCTTAGAACAGGGTGACTCCTACAATGAGCAGTACTTC.

This clonotype appeared a single time. The CDR3 loop reads CATSRDRRGTNEKLFF. CDR3 sequence (DNA): TGTGCCACCAGCAGAGATCGGAGGGGAACTAATGAAAAACTGTTTTTT. V and J are TRBV15 and TRBJ1-4; the D gene is possibly TRBD1 (5 bases). Germline V gene lookup returns CDR1 LNHNV and CDR2 YYDKDF (reference sequence). V was shortened by 0 bases and J by 1 base, with 9 bases between the two germline ends. The CDR3 is 16 amino acids.

The rearrangement links TRBV20-1 to TRBJ1-2; possibly TRBD1 for D (5 bases). Germline V CDR1 and CDR2: DFQATT, SNEGSKA (reference sequence). V was shortened by 4 bases and J by 3 bases, with 15 bases between the two germline ends. The CDR3 contains 14 residues. CDR3 bases: TGCAGTGCTACACGAGGCAGGGAAGACTATGGCTACACCTTC. Its translation: CSATRGREDYGYTF.

This clonotype was observed a few times. The chain uses TRBV11-2 and TRBJ2-1; 13 bases map to TRBD2. Germline V lookup: CDR1 SGHAT, CDR2 FQNNGV. The CDR3 sequence is 23 residues long. J lost 4 bases, V lost 5 bases, and 26 bases had no gene match. The CDR3 bases are TGTGCCAGCAGCCTATTTCCAGGCGGGATGATGACTAGCGGGGGGTCCCCTTACAATGAGCAGTTCTTC. Its protein is CASSLFPGGMMTSGGSPYNEQFF.

This clonotype was counted between two and nine times. This rearrangement joins TRBV7-2 to TRBJ1-2; D gene unclear. Germline CDR1 SGHTA, CDR2 FQGNSA. The CDR3 is 12 amino acids. V was cut by 5 bases and J by 8 bases, with 12 bases left in between. The CDR3 DNA reads as TGTGCCAGCAGCCCCGGAGGGAGAGGCTACACCTTC. Translation: CASSPGGRGYTF.

This clonotype was seen a few times. The gene calls are TRBV15 and TRBJ2-1; TRBD1 or TRBD2 may be the D gene (5 bases each). The CDR3 consists of 15 residues. Trimming pared 3 bases from V and 2 bases from J, leaving 11 bases between. The germline V gene encodes CDR1 LNHNV and CDR2 YYDKDF (reference sequence). CDR3 region: CATSRSRGAYNEQFF. The CDR3 DNA reads as TGTGCCACCAGCAGGTCAAGAGGGGCCTACAATGAGCAGTTCTTC.

Comment on this clonotype: A clone one base away is much larger, so this may be a read error. The chain couples TRBV7-3 to TRBJ2-5, with TRBD1 identical over 9 bases. The CDR3 is made up of 15 amino acids. CDR1 and CDR2 (germline): SGHTA, FQGTGA. V lost 3 bases and J lost 11; bases outside the gene matches: 13. This CDR3 reads CASSFGTGLGNEQYF. CDR3 nucleotides: TGTGCCAGCAGCTTCGGGACAGGGCTCGGCAATGAGCAGTACTTC.

This clonotype occurred a few times. The chain joins TRBV2 to TRBJ2-7; 12 nucleotides align to TRBD2. CDR3 length: 15 amino acids. Per the germline V gene, CDR1 is SNHLY and CDR2 is FYNNEI. After removal of 6 bases from V and 5 bases from J, the junction contained 8 bases not matched to a gene. The CDR3 protein is CASRTLAGGPDEQYF. The CDR3 coding sequence is TGTGCCAGCAGGACGCTAGCGGGGGGGCCCGACGAGCAGTACTTC.

The V call is TRBV6-1, the J call TRBJ1-5; D is undetermined. Trimming stripped 0 bases from V and 2 bases from J, with 11 bases between. Germline CDR1 and CDR2: MNHNS and SASEGT. The CDR3 spans 16 residues. CDR3 protein: CASSEAEGVGNQPQHF. The DNA of the CDR3 is TGTGCCAGCAGTGAAGCGGAGGGTGTTGGCAATCAGCCCCAGCATTTT.

This chain uses TRBV9 with TRBJ2-5; TRBD1 matches 9 bases. CDR3 length: 16 amino acids. Per germline, CDR1 SGDLS and CDR2 YYNGEE. The V and J ends lost 4 bases and 1 base, in that order; junction bases with no gene match: 8. This CDR3 reads CASSLGTGTSQETQYF. The CDR3 region has the DNA TGTGCCAGCAGCCTCGGGACAGGGACCTCCCAAGAGACCCAGTACTTC.

This clonotype has a handful of counts. V usage is TRBV29-1 and J usage is TRBJ2-5; tentative D call: TRBD1 (7 bases). V gave up 3 bases and J gave up 2 bases, with 10 bases separating them. Germline CDR1 SQVTM, CDR2 ANQGSEA. CDR3 length: 13 amino acids. CDR3 amino acids: CSVEPGGQETQYF. For the CDR3, the DNA is TGCAGCGTTGAGCCAGGGGGGCAAGAGACCCAGTACTTC.

The table lists this clonotype with a count of one. The chain uses TRBV2 and TRBJ1-2; D gene unclear. The CDR3 totals 12 residues. V shed 3 bases and J shed 8 bases, with 10 bases lying between them. Looked up from germline, CDR1 is SNHLY and CDR2 is FYNNEI. The CDR3 loop reads CASSEASRGYTF. The CDR3 DNA is TGTGCCAGCAGTGAGGCAAGTCGGGGCTACACCTTC.

CDR3 sequence: CASSYSAGSTYEQYF. The DNA of the CDR3 is TGTGCCAGCAGTTACTCTGCAGGATCCACCTACGAGCAGTACTTC. The rearrangement joins TRBV6-6 to TRBJ2-7; no definite D call. Germline V gives CDR1 MNHNY, CDR2 SVGAGI (reference sequence). The CDR3 has 15 amino acids. Deletions cut 0 bases from V and 2 bases from J, with 11 bases between.